This T cell receptor (beta chain) was profiled in a study of blood T cell repertoires in COVID-19. Here immunoSEQ multiplex PCR was the method, and the copy in TCRdb shows in-frame clones only, minus some. The profile shows approximately 150,000 clones, 80% to 90% of them singletons. There are 15 residues in the CDR3. With 7 bases clipped from V and 2 bases from J, the junction kept 6 bases outside the gene matches. Per the germline V gene, CDR1 is LNHDA and CDR2 is SQIVND (reference sequence). What was sequenced was peripheral blood. V usage is TRBV19 and J usage is TRBJ1-5; TRBD1 matches 9 bases. The source is a human donor with acute or convalescent COVID-19. The donor label of this sample is uncertain. The CDR3 bases are TGTGCCAGTATTGACAGGGGGAGAGGCAATCAGCCCCAGCATTTT. It codes for CASIDRGRGNQPQHF.